Listed below are T cell receptor beta chains from one sample, sequenced in a study of blood T cell repertoires in COVID-19. This table comes from immunoSEQ multiplex PCR, and its TCRdb copy is limited to in-frame clones, with some not included. The table lists a few hundred thousand clones, around 89% of them singletons. Sequences were obtained from peripheral blood. The receptor source for this set is a man aged 25-40 years with acute or convalescent COVID-19. Each CDR3 is given with its conserved first and last residue. The D gene is left open where the match is weak. The size of a clone is reported for some rows only, either as once, few or many, or as a class for expanded clones.

TRBV28,.,TRBJ1-2,TRBD1,14,TGTGCCAGCAGTGCCGGGACAGCGCACTATGGCTACACCTTC,CASSAGTAHYGYTF
TRBV3-1/TRBV3-2,.,TRBJ1-5,.,13,TGTGCCAGCAGCCAAGACAGGCGGGAACCCCAGCATTTT,CASSQDRREPQHF
TRBV19,.,TRBJ1-1,.,13,TGTGCCAGTAGTTCTTTTGGCGGAGCTGAAGCTTTCTTT,CASSSFGGAEAFF
TRBV9,.,TRBJ1-3,.,16,TGTGCCAGCAGCGTAACCACAGGGCTCTCTGGAAACACCATATATTTT,CASSVTTGLSGNTIYF
TRBV5-1,.,TRBJ2-3,TRBD2,15,TGCGCCAGCAGCTTGGTAGCGGGAGGGCCGAATACGCAGTATTTT,CASSLVAGGPNTQYF
TRBV2,.,TRBJ1-5,.,15,TGTGCCAGCAGTCCCGACAGCTTGGGCAATCAGCCCCAGCATTTT,CASSPDSLGNQPQHF
TRBV14,few,TRBJ1-4,.,13,TGTGCCAGCAGGGGCAGATGGAATGAAAAACTGTTTTTT,CASRGRWNEKLFF
TRBV18,.,TRBJ1-1,.,13,TGTGCCAGCTCAGATTACAAGAACACTGAAGCTTTCTTT,CASSDYKNTEAFF
TRBV30,.,TRBJ1-1,.,13,TGTGCCTGGAGTGAAACACAGGACACTGAAGCTTTCTTT,CAWSETQDTEAFF
TRBV3-1/TRBV3-2,.,TRBJ2-1,TRBD2,20,TGTGCCAGCAGCCCCCTGGGTGAGCTAGCGGGGGGGAGCTCCTACAATGAGCAGTTCTTC,CASSPLGELAGGSSYNEQFF
TRBV19,few,TRBJ1-4,.,15,TGTGCCAGTAGTCTACCGGGAGCACCTAATGAAAAACTGTTTTTT,CASSLPGAPNEKLFF
TRBV7-3,.,TRBJ2-1,TRBD2,14,TGTGCCAGCAGCGCACTGGACGGGAGGGGTGAGCAGTTCTTC,CASSALDGRGEQFF
TRBV11-2,.,TRBJ1-6,.,15,TGTGCCAGCAGCTTTTCCCCCGGGGGAAATTCACCCCTCCACTTT,CASSFSPGGNSPLHF
TRBV15,once,TRBJ1-5,.,14,TGTGCCACCAGCAGAGCGGGGGGGGATCAGCCCCAGCATTTT,CATSRAGGDQPQHF
TRBV20-1,.,TRBJ1-5,.,15,TGCAGTGCTAGTTCTATCGAGGGGACTAATCAGCCCCAGCATTTT,CSASSIEGTNQPQHF
TRBV12-3/TRBV12-4,.,TRBJ2-7,.,13,TGTGCCAGCGGTAGACAGAGCTCCTACGAGCAGTACTTC,CASGRQSSYEQYF
TRBV6-6,.,TRBJ1-2,TRBD1,15,TGTGCCAGCGTCAACTCGGGGACAGGCAACTATGGCTACACCTTC,CASVNSGTGNYGYTF
TRBV11-1,.,TRBJ2-5,.,13,TGTGCCAGCAGCCCCGGGAGAGAAGAGACCCAGTACTTC,CASSPGREETQYF
TRBV29-1,.,TRBJ2-1,TRBD2,15,TGCAGCGTTCAGGCAAGACTAGCGGGAAAGGGTGAGCAGTTCTTC,CSVQARLAGKGEQFF
TRBV9,.,TRBJ2-3,TRBD2,17,TGTGCCAGCAGCAACTACGCTAGCGGGGGCAACTCCGATACGCAGTATTTT,CASSNYASGGNSDTQYF
TRBV4-2,.,TRBJ2-3,TRBD2,19,TGTGCCAGCAGCCAAGAACGAGTAGGGACTAGCGGGGTACGGGATACGCAGTATTTT,CASSQERVGTSGVRDTQYF
TRBV3-1/TRBV3-2,.,TRBJ2-5,.,15,TGTGCCAGCAGCCAAGAGCGGCGTGTGGGAGAGACCCAGTACTTC,CASSQERRVGETQYF
TRBV7-9,.,TRBJ1-4,TRBD1,14,TGTGCCAGCAGTCAAAGACAGGGTGGTGAAAAACTGTTTTTT,CASSQRQGGEKLFF
TRBV28,.,TRBJ2-7,.,14,TGTGCCAGCAGTTTGGGACACAGGGAGGGCGAGCAGTACTTC,CASSLGHREGEQYF
TRBV11-3,.,TRBJ2-7,.,13,TGTGCCAGCAGCCTCCAAGCGACCTACGAGCAGTACTTC,CASSLQATYEQYF
TRBV2,.,TRBJ2-5,TRBD1,15,TGTGCCAGCAGTGACCTGGGACAGGCCCAAGAGACCCAGTACTTC,CASSDLGQAQETQYF
TRBV3-1/TRBV3-2,.,TRBJ2-1,.,11,TGTGCCAGTAGAGGCCATCGAGAGCAGTTCTTC,CASRGHREQFF
TRBV7-2,few,TRBJ1-5,TRBD1,15,TGTGCCAGCAGCTTAGCCGGGACAGGGAGTCAGCCCCAGCATTTT,CASSLAGTGSQPQHF
TRBV27,.,TRBJ2-5,TRBD1,16,TGTGCCAGCAGCACACTCCGGGACAGCACCAGAGAGACCCAGTACTTC,CASSTLRDSTRETQYF
TRBV28,.,TRBJ2-3,.,16,TGTGCCAGCAGTTGGGGAACCGGGACATCGACAGATACGCAGTATTTT,CASSWGTGTSTDTQYF
TRBV5-8,.,TRBJ1-1,.,13,TGTGCCAGCAGCTTGGCAGTGAACACTGAAGCTTTCTTT,CASSLAVNTEAFF
TRBV9,.,TRBJ2-5,.,13,TGTGCCAGCAGCGTCGGCGGCCAAGAGACCCAGTACTTC,CASSVGGQETQYF
TRBV19,.,TRBJ2-3,.,16,TGTGCCAGTAGTATAGGTGGACAGCCCGTCACAGATACGCAGTATTTT,CASSIGGQPVTDTQYF
TRBV4-2,.,TRBJ2-1,TRBD2,20,TGTGCCAGCAGCCAAGATGCCACCGGGACTAGCGGGAGGGCCCCCAATGAGCAGTTCTTC,CASSQDATGTSGRAPNEQFF
TRBV10-1,.,TRBJ1-1,.,12,TGCGCCAGCAGTGAGCAAAATACTGAAGCTTTCTTT,CASSEQNTEAFF
TRBV7-2,once,TRBJ1-6,.,14,TGTGCCAGCAGCTTAGCCTCCCAGGTCCCACCCCTCCACTTT,CASSLASQVPPLHF
TRBV4-1,.,TRBJ2-5,.,14,TGCGCCAGCAGCCAAGGGCAGGCTGGGGAGACCCAGTACTTC,CASSQGQAGETQYF
TRBV5-6,.,TRBJ2-7,TRBD2,14,TGTGCAACGGGGCAGCGGGGGCCCTTGTCATCGCAGTACTTC,CATGQRGPLSSQYF
TRBV3-1/TRBV3-2,.,TRBJ2-1,TRBD2,13,TGTGCCAGCAGCCCGGGCGGGGGTGGTGAGCAGTTCTTC,CASSPGGGGEQFF
TRBV19,once,TRBJ2-7,.,16,TGTGCCAGTAGCCGGTTTGGAGGGGCCACTCCCTACGAGCAGTACTTC,CASSRFGGATPYEQYF
TRBV2,.,TRBJ1-3,.,15,TGTGCCGCGATAAGGGACACCACTTTTATGGGCACCATATATTTT,CAAIRDTTFMGTIYF
TRBV28,.,TRBJ1-2,.,12,TGTGCCAGCAGTCGGGCAGGGGCTGGCTACACCTTC,CASSRAGAGYTF
TRBV11-3,.,TRBJ1-2,TRBD1,13,TGTGCCAGCGGAGACCGGACAGGGGATGGCTACACCTTC,CASGDRTGDGYTF
TRBV5-6,.,TRBJ2-3,TRBD2,15,TGTGCCAGCAAAACTAGCGGGAGCTTCACAGATACGCAGTATTTT,CASKTSGSFTDTQYF
TRBV6-5,.,TRBJ1-4,.,14,TGTGCCAGCGGAGGACAGCAACTTAATGAAAAACTGTTTTTT,CASGGQQLNEKLFF
TRBV6-5,.,TRBJ1-6,TRBD1,15,TGTGCCAGCAGACGCGACAGGGGGAGGAATTCACCCCTCCACTTT,CASRRDRGRNSPLHF
TRBV18,.,TRBJ2-5,TRBD1,15,TGTGCCAGCTCACCATCTACAGGGGGCCAAGAGACCCAGTACTTC,CASSPSTGGQETQYF
TRBV6-5,once,TRBJ2-7,TRBD1,14,TGTGCCAGCACCAGGCGACAGGGGAGGTACGAGCAGTACTTC,CASTRRQGRYEQYF
TRBV28,.,TRBJ1-5,TRBD1,13,TGTGCCACCAGGGGGGGTTTGGTTCAGCCCCAGCATTTT,CATRGGLVQPQHF
TRBV2,.,TRBJ2-7,TRBD1,14,TGTGCCAGCAGAATGGGACAGATACTCTACGAGCAGTACTTC,CASRMGQILYEQYF
TRBV11-3,.,TRBJ1-3,.,14,TGTGCCAGCAGCTTAGCAGGGGCTGGAAACACCATATATTTT,CASSLAGAGNTIYF
TRBV11-2,.,TRBJ1-1,TRBD1,18,TGTGCCAGCAGCTCTCGTCCGGGACAGGGGAGGCTTTCCGGTGAAGCTTTCTTT,CASSSRPGQGRLSGEAFF
TRBV9,once,TRBJ1-1,.,16,TGTGCCAGCAGCCTTTCGGGGGGCGTAGGGAACACTGAAGCTTTCTTT,CASSLSGGVGNTEAFF
TRBV19,.,TRBJ2-7,.,15,TGTGCCAGTAGTGGCGGCTCGGCCCCGGGGAGGGAGCAGTACTTC,CASSGGSAPGREQYF
TRBV5-1,.,TRBJ1-3,.,14,TGCGCCAGCAGCTTGGAGACAGCTGGAAACACCATATATTTT,CASSLETAGNTIYF